The entry below gives a single T cell receptor (beta chain) sequence along with its context. The CDR3 runs to 18 residues. Germline-derived CDR1 and CDR2 are SGHAT and FQNNGV. The V gene end was trimmed by 2 bases and the J gene end by 0 bases; junction bases not matched to a gene: 11. The sample belongs to a study of blood T cell repertoires in COVID-19. Study details: The United States, Italy and Spain supplied acute and convalescent COVID-19 samples. From T cells, B-cell-depleted T cells, or PBMCs came the material, which was cDNA or gDNA.

Authors' processing steps: Amplification with reference gene primers provided the estimates of nucleated cell counts. Data came from immunoSEQ multiplex PCR; TCRdb stores just in-frame clones and leaves some out. That table supplies the V and J calls and clone size; D and trimming were determined from the DNA. The data hold about 180,000 clones, with less than 90% observed a single time. The receptor was derived from an older man with active or convalescent COVID-19. This chain connects TRBV11-2 to TRBJ2-3; 7 nucleotides line up with TRBD2. Sequenced sample: peripheral blood. The CDR3 loop reads CASSLWLASGSSTDTQYF. DNA of the CDR3: TGTGCCAGCAGCTTATGGTTGGCTAGCGGAAGTAGCACAGATACGCAGTATTTT.